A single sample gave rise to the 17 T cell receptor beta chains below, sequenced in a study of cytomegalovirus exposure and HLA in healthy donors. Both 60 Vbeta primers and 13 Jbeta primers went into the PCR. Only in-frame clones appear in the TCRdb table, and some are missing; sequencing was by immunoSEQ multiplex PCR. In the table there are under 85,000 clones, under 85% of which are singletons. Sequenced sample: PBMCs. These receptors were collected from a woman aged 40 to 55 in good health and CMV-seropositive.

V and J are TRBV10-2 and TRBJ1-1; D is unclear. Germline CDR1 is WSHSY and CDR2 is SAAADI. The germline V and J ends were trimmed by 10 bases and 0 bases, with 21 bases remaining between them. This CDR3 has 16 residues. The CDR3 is CATIQREHGMNTEAFF. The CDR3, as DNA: TGCGCCACTATCCAGCGGGAGCATGGTATGAACACTGAAGCTTTCTTT.

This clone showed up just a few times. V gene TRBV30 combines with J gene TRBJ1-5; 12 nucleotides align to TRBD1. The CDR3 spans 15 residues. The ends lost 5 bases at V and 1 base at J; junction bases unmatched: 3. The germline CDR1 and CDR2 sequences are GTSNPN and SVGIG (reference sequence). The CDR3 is CAWGTGGRSNQPQHF. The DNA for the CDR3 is TGTGCCTGGGGGACAGGGGGCAGGAGCAATCAGCCCCAGCATTTT.

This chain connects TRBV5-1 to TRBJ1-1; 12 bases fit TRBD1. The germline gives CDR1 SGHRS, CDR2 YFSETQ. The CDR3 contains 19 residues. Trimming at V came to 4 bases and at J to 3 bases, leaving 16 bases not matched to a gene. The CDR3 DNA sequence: TGCGCCAGCAGCAAGGGGACAGGGGGCGAATTTCGGTCGGACACTGAAGCTTTCTTT. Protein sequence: CASSKGTGGEFRSDTEAFF.

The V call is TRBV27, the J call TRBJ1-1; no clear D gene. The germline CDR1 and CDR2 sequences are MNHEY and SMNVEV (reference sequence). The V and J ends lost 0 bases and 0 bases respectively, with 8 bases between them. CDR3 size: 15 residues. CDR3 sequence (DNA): TGTGCCAGCAGTTTATCTTTACAAATGAACACTGAAGCTTTCTTT. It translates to CASSLSLQMNTEAFF.

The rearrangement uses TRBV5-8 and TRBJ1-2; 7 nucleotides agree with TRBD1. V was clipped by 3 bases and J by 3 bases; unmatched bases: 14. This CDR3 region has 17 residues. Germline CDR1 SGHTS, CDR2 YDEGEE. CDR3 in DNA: TGTGCCAGCAGCTCTGGGGGATTGACAGGGTCTTACTATGGCTACACCTTC. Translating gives CASSSGGLTGSYYGYTF.

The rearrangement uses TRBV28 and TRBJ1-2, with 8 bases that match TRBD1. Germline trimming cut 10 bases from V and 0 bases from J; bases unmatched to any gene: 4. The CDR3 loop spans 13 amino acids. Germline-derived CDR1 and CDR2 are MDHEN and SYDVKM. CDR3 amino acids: CATRTGTNYGYTF. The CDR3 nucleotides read TGTGCCACCCGGACAGGGACTAACTATGGCTACACCTTC.

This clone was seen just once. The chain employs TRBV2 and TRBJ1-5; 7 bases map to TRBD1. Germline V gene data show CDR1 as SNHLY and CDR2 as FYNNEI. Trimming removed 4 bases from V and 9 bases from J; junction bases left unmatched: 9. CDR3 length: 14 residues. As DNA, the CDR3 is TGTGCCAGCAGTGCAAGGACAGGAGAAGGGCCCCAGCATTTT. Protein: CASSARTGEGPQHF.

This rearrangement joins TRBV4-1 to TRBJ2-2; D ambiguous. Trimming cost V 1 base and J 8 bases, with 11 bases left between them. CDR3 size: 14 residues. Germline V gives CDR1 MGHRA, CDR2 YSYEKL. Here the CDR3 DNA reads TGCGCCAGCAGCCAAGGAGAGGCCATGGGGGAGCTGTTTTTT. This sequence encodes CASSQGEAMGELFF.

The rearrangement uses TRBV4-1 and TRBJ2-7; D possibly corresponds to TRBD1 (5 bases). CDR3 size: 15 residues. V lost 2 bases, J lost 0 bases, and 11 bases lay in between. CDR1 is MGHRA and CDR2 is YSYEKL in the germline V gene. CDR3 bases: TGCGCCAGCAGCCAAAACCCGACAGCCTCCTACGAGCAGTACTTC. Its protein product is CASSQNPTASYEQYF.

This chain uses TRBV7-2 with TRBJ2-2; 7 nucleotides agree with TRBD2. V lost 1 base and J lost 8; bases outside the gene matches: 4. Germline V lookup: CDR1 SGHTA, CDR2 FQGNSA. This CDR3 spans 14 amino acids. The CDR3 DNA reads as TGTGCCAGCAGCTTAGTGGCGGGAGAAGGGGAGCTGTTTTTT. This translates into CASSLVAGEGELFF.

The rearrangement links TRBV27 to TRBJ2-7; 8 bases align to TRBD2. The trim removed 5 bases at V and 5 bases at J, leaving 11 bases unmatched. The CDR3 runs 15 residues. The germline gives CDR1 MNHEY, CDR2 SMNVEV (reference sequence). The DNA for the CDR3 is TGTGCCAGCAGTCCCTCCGGGGGGGCGCGCCACGAGCAGTACTTC. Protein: CASSPSGGARHEQYF.

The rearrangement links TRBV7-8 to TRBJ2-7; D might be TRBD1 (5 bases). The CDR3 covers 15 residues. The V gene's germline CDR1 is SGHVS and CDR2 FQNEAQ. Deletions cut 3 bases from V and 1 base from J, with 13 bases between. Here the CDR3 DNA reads TGTGCCAGCAGCTTTTATCATGACAGATCCTACGAGCAGTACTTC. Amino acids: CASSFYHDRSYEQYF.

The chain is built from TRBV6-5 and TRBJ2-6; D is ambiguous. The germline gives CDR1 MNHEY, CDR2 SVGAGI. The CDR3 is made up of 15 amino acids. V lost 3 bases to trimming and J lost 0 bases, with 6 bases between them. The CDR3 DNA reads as TGTGCCAGCAGTTATAGTACCTCTGGGGCCAACGTCCTGACTTTC. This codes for CASSYSTSGANVLTF.

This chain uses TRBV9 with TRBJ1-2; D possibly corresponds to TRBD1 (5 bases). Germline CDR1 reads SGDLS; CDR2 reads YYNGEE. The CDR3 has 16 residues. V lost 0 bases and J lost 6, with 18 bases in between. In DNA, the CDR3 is TGTGCCAGCAGCGTAGCTACGTCCAGGGCCAGCGATGGCTACACCTTC. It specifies CASSVATSRASDGYTF.

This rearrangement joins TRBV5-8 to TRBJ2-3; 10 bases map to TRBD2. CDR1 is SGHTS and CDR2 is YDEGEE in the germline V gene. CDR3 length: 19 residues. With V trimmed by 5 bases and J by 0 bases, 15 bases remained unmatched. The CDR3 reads CASSWRKVAGGISTDTQYF. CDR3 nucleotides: TGTGCCAGCAGTTGGCGTAAGGTAGCGGGGGGCATAAGCACAGATACGCAGTATTTT. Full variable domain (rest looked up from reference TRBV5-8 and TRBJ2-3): EAGVTQSPTHLIKTRGQQATLRCSPISGHTSVYWYQQALGLGLQFLLWYDEGEERNRGNFPPRFSGRQFPNYSSELNVNALELEDSALYLCASSWRKVAGGISTDTQYFGPGTRLTVL.

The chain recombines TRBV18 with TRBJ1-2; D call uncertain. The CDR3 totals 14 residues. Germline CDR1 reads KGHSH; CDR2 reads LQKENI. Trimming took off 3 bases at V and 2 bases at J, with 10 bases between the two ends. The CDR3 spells CASSPDTLNYGYTF. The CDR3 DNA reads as TGTGCCAGCTCACCTGACACCCTAAACTATGGCTACACCTTC.

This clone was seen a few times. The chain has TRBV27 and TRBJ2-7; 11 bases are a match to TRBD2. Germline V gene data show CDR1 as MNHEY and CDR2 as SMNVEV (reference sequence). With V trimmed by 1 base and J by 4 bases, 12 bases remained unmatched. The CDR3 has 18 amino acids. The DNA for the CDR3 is TGTGCCAGCAGTTTATGGGCCACACTAGCGGGAGTCTCATACGAGCAGTACTTC. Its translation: CASSLWATLAGVSYEQYF.